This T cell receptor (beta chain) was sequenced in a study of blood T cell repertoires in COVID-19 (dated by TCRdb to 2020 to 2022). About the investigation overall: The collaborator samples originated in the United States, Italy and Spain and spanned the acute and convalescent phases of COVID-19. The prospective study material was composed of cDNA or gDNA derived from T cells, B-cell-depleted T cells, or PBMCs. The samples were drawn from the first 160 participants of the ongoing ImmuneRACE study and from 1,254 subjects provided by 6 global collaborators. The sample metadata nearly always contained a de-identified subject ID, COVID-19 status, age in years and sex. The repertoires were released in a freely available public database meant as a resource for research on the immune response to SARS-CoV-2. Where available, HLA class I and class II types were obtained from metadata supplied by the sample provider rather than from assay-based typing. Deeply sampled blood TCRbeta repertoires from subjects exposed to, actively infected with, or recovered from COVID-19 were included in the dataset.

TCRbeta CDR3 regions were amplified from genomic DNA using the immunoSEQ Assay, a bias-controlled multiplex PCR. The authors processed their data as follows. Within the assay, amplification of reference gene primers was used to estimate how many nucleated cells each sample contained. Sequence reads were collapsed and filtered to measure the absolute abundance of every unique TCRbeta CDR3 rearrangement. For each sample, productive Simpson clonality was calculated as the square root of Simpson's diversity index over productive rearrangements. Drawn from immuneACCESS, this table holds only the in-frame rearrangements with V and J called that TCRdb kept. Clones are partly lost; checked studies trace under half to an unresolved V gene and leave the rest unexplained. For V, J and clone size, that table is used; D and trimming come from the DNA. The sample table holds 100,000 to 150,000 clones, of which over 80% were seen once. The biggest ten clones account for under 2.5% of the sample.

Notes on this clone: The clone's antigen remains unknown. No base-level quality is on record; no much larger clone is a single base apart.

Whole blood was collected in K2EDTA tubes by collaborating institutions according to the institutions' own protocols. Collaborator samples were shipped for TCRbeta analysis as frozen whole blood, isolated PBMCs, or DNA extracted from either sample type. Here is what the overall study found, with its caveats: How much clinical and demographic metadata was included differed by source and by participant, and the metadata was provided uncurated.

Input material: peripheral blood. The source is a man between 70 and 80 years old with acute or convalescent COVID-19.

Here the CDR3 is given as CASSLEGGSAANEKLFF. In nucleotide form, the sequence is TGCGCCAGCAGCTTGGAAGGCGGCAGCGCTGCTAATGAAAAACTGTTTTTT. The chain couples TRBV5-1 to TRBJ1-4, with no reliable assignment of the D segment. V was cut back by 0 bases and J by 3 bases, leaving a gap of 15 bases between them. The germline V gene supplies CDR1 SGHRS and CDR2 YFSETQ. The cysteine opens and the phenylalanine closes a CDR3 of 17 amino acids. The read is trimmed to its CDR3 DNA, 51 bases read in frame from base 1.